Following are 15 T cell receptor beta chains from one sample sequenced in a study of graft-versus-host responses after intestinal transplantation. TCRdb keeps only in-frame clones here, not all; method: immunoSEQ multiplex PCR. The data show some 9,800 clones, about 90% seen once. The specimen comprised PBMCs, sampled just over 42 days after intestinal transplant. Every receptor here comes from a human patient who received an intestinal transplant, so some T cells may come from the graft donor.

The rearrangement uses TRBV5-1 and TRBJ2-4; D not certain. Trimming shortened V by 2 bases and J by 7 bases, and 13 bases separated the two germline ends. CDR1 and CDR2 (germline): SGHRS, YFSETQ. This CDR3 contains 14 residues. CDR3 protein: CASSFGPESNIQYF. CDR3 nucleotide sequence: TGCGCCAGCAGCTTCGGTCCTGAATCCAACATTCAGTACTTC.

The rearrangement links TRBV11-3 to TRBJ2-3; possibly TRBD1 or TRBD2 for D (5 bases each). Trimming took 6 bases from V and 0 from J, leaving 13 bases between them. The CDR3 covers 15 residues. CDR1 is SGHNT and CDR2 is YENEEA in the germline V gene. CDR3 coding DNA: TGTGCCAGCAGTTCCGGGACGGCTAGCACAGATACGCAGTATTTT. Residues: CASSSGTASTDTQYF.

J is TRBJ2-2 and V is TRBV27; the D gene is possibly TRBD1 (5 bases). CDR1 and CDR2 from the germline V gene are MNHEY and SMNVEV (reference sequence). The CDR3 has 13 residues. The ends were cut back, 6 bases at V and 2 bases at J, with 7 bases in the middle. DNA for the CDR3: TGTGCCAGCAGGGACACTAACACCGGGGAGCTGTTTTTT. It encodes CASRDTNTGELFF.

The rearrangement uses TRBV4-1 and TRBJ1-1; a weak D match, TRBD1 (6 bases). CDR1 and CDR2 (germline): MGHRA, YSYEKL. The CDR3 loop spans 16 amino acids. The germline V and J ends were trimmed by 4 bases and 3 bases, with 18 bases remaining between them. Written as DNA, the CDR3 is TGCGCCAGCAGCCGATCCTCTTACAGGGTTGACACTGAAGCTTTCTTT. Translation gives CASSRSSYRVDTEAFF.

The chain has TRBV27 and TRBJ2-1, with D tentatively TRBD1 or TRBD2 (5 bases each). This CDR3 has 17 amino acids. CDR1 is MNHEY and CDR2 is SMNVEV in the germline V gene (reference sequence). V shed 5 bases and J shed 5 bases, with 22 bases lying between them. CDR3 DNA: TGTGCCAGCAGTCCTGGGGCGTGGAGGACTGAGGACAATGAGCAGTTCTTC. Translated, it gives CASSPGAWRTEDNEQFF.

The V and J genes are TRBV6-6 and TRBJ2-5; D is possibly TRBD1 (5 bases). Germline values: CDR1 MNHNY, CDR2 SVGAGI (reference sequence). V dropped 7 bases and J dropped 5 bases, with 17 bases sitting between them. CDR3 length equals 14 residues. The CDR3 sequence is CASTGWGTRETQYF. The CDR3 DNA reads as TGTGCCAGCACCGGGTGGGGCACAAGGGAGACCCAGTACTTC.

The chain is built from TRBV10-2 and TRBJ2-4, with D perhaps matching TRBD1 or TRBD2 (6 bases each). The CDR3 spans 15 residues. V lost 0 bases and J 4 bases, leaving 10 bases between the germline ends. CDR1 is WSHSY and CDR2 is SAAADI in the germline V gene. For the CDR3, the DNA is TGCGCCAGCAGTGAGTCGTTAGGGGGGAAAAACATTCAGTACTTC. It specifies CASSESLGGKNIQYF.

The chain joins TRBV7-6 to TRBJ1-2; D gene uncertain. V shed 1 base and J shed 8 bases, with 17 bases lying between them. Germline CDR1 is SGHVS and CDR2 is FNYEAQ. This CDR3 region has 15 residues. CDR3 DNA: TGTGCCAGCAGCTTAGACCTTACAAGTCCCATCGGCTACACCTTC. Its translation: CASSLDLTSPIGYTF.

The J gene is TRBJ2-5, the V gene TRBV19; D gene ambiguous. The DNA end lines up better with TRBJ2-7; the J call may be wrong. The V gene's germline CDR1 is LNHDA and CDR2 SQIVND (reference sequence). The CDR3 runs to 14 residues. CDR3 DNA sequence: TGTGCCAGTGCTGCACGGTATCCCTCCTACGAGCAGTACTTC. Protein product: CASAARYPSYEQYF.

The gene calls are TRBV29-1 and TRBJ2-1; D remains ambiguous. This CDR3 is 12 amino acids long. Germline CDR1 SQVTM, CDR2 ANQGSEA. V was cut by 5 bases and J by 9 bases, with 14 bases left in between. CDR3 nucleotide sequence: TGCAGCGTTAGGGTTTTGGAGCTTGAGCAGTTCTTC. This sequence encodes CSVRVLELEQFF.

V is TRBV7-9 and J is TRBJ2-7; either TRBD1 or TRBD2 may fit D (5 bases each). CDR1 SEHNR and CDR2 FQNEAQ come from the germline V gene (reference sequence). This CDR3 is 16 amino acids long. Between the trimmed V and J ends, which lost 0 bases and 2 bases, there was a span of 14 bases. CDR3 nucleotides: TGTGCCAGCAGCTTAGCGCTGGGACGGGGAGCCTACGAGCAGTACTTC. It encodes CASSLALGRGAYEQYF. The full variable domain, in which reference TRBV7-9 and TRBJ2-7 provide the parts outside the CDR3, is DTGVSQNPRHKITKRGQNVTFRCDPISEHNRLYWYRQTLGQGPEFLTYFQNEAQLEKSRLLSDRFSAERPKGSFSTLEIQRTEQGDSAMYLCASSLALGRGAYEQYFGPGTRLTVT.

The chain joins TRBV7-3 to TRBJ1-5; 10 bases are shared with TRBD1. Germline V CDR1 and CDR2: SGHTA, FQGTGA. J lost 7 bases, V lost 4 bases, and 4 bases had no gene match. The CDR3 consists of 14 residues. The CDR3 nucleotides read TGTGCCAGCAGCTCGGGACAGGGGTGGCAGCCCCAGCATTTT. Translation gives CASSSGQGWQPQHF.

The chain links TRBV10-2 to TRBJ2-1; TRBD2 aligns across 7 bases. CDR1 and CDR2 from the germline V gene are WSHSY and SAAADI. The V segment lost 10 bases and the J segment 5 bases; nucleotides outside the gene matches: 2. This CDR3 comprises 11 residues. The CDR3 DNA follows: TGCGCCATCAGCGGGGACAATGAGCAGTTCTTC. Amino acid sequence: CAISGDNEQFF.

The rearrangement joins TRBV6-6 to TRBJ2-7; D gene ambiguous. The CDR3 extends over 16 amino acids. Germline V lookup: CDR1 MNHNY, CDR2 SVGAGI (reference sequence). V shed 5 bases and J shed 0 bases, with 17 bases lying between them. The CDR3 spells CASSRREVAPSYEQYF. CDR3 nucleotides: TGTGCCAGCAGTCGACGCGAGGTAGCCCCCTCCTACGAGCAGTACTTC.

The chain carries TRBV2 and TRBJ1-2, with TRBD1 as a possible D gene (5 bases). Between the trimmed V and J ends, which lost 9 bases and 4 bases, there was a span of 12 bases. The length of the CDR3 is 12 residues. The V gene's germline CDR1 is SNHLY and CDR2 FYNNEI. The CDR3 sequence: CARKGNPYGYTF. As DNA, the CDR3 is TGTGCCAGAAAGGGGAACCCCTATGGCTACACCTTC. Together with reference TRBV2 and TRBJ1-2, the CDR3 gives the full variable domain: EPEVTQTPSHQVTQMGQEVILRCVPISNHLYFYWYRQILGQKVEFLVSFYNNEISEKSEIFDDQFSVERPDGSNFTLKIRSTKLEDSAMYFCARKGNPYGYTFGSGTRLTVV.